This T cell receptor (beta chain) is drawn from a study of CD8+CD57+ T cells in acquired aplastic anemia. Study-level information: Mean read depth for CD4+ cells from healthy donors was about 9.9 million.

The template used for profiling TCR beta VDJ and CDR3 was genomic DNA. TCRdb independently ran MiXCR on the reads; one entry per CDR3 protein. This sample has 200,000 to 250,000 distinct CDR3 sequences, with 61% found just once. As concerns this clonotype: At one of its ends the junction is not consistent with the germline gene, which may arise from a read error.

CDR3 length equals 17 residues. Germline V CDR1 and CDR2: LNHDA, SQIVND (reference sequence). Sequenced: sorted CD4+, CD8+, or CD8+CD57+ T cells (not recorded which) from PBMCs. V usage is TRBV19 and J usage is TRBJ1-5, with 7 bases lining up with TRBD1. This clonotype originated in a human donor in good health. In DNA, the CDR3 is TGTGCCAGTAGTATAGATCCACAGGGGCGAGGCAATCAGCCACAGCATTTT. Protein sequence: CASSIDPQGRGNQPQHF. The whole variable domain, remainder taken from reference TRBV19 and TRBJ1-5, is DGGITQSPKYLFRKEGQNVTLSCEQNLNHDAMYWYRQDPGQGLRLIYYSQIVNDFQKGDIAEGYSVSREKKESFPLTVTSAQKNPTAFYLCASSIDPQGRGNQPQHFGDGTRLSIL.